A selection of T cell receptor beta chains follows, all from one sample in a study of blood T cell repertoires in COVID-19. TCRdb's copy holds only in-frame clones and misses some; the assay was immunoSEQ multiplex PCR. Among 91,000 or so clones, around 80% were seen once, and the ten largest hold 5.5% to 7.5%. Sequenced material: peripheral blood. Source of these receptors: a man aged 50-60 years with active or convalescent COVID-19. Each CDR3 is given with its conserved first and last residue.

v_call cdr3_aa
TRBV3-1/TRBV3-2 CASSLRAQGNEQFF
TRBV9 CASSVATWASSTDTQYF
TRBV12-3/TRBV12-4 CASSWQGGSEAFF
TRBV5-5 CASSSHHEQYF
TRBV15 CATSRDRDYSNQPQHF
TRBV5-8 CASSLDPTPQGNQPQHF
TRBV7-9 CASSLAEQSSTDTQYF
TRBV5-6 CASSLVGQRNEKLFF
TRBV7-9 CASSLEAGATNEKLFF
TRBV24-1 CATSPGTGFGYTF
TRBV7-9 CASSLQGGNIYEQYF
TRBV30 CAWSVQGREAFF
TRBV6-5 CASSRTGLNTEAFF
TRBV28 CASTGANTEAFF
TRBV9 CASSVAPGGQSEAFF
TRBV10-1 CASRQDPEHTIYF
TRBV4-3 CASSQEMVANYGYTF
TRBV5-1 CASSPGFSYEQYF
TRBV28 CASSFAGALRYTF
TRBV18 CASSPFSTVTNEKLFF
TRBV9 CASSVDAAGFYGYTF
TRBV29-1 CSVELGAYSYEQYF
TRBV27 CASSSGATDTQYF
TRBV2 CASSEGQSSYNEQFF
TRBV7-8 CASSLGGQGYQPQHF
TRBV27 CASSLSGRVDQPQHF
TRBV7-9 CASSSGGMALPGELFF
TRBV5-1 CASSLDRGSGNTIYF
TRBV5-4 CASSSGTGLAGELFF
TRBV2 CASSESGPDTQYF
TRBV19 CASSIASGRGLYQPQHF
TRBV5-1 CASSEGLAGRDTQYF
TRBV19 CASSTTGNEKLFF
TRBV9 CASSVGRTSGDQETQYF
TRBV7-8 CASSPREDYGYTF
TRBV4-2 CASSQVSGNNQPQHF
TRBV27 CASSLAGAGTDTQYF
TRBV6-2/TRBV6-3 CASSYGGWINQPQHF
TRBV7-9 CASSLGQGYGYTF
TRBV19 CASSMWQGNQPQHF
TRBV5-1 CASSLGQGGGYTF
TRBV28 CASSTPGSNEQFF
TRBV6-5 CASSSPGRDRGNTIYF
TRBV7-2 CASSADGVFTGELFF
TRBV19 CASSMQGAIAGELFF
TRBV7-2 CASNVPGQETGELFF
TRBV5-6 CASSRGLLLDSPLHF
TRBV10-2 CASSEASGYGQPQHF
TRBV27 CASSKTTSGGDYGYTF
TRBV7-2 CASSPGQGKYQPQHF
TRBV5-1 CASSPSSGGATGELFF
TRBV7-9 CASSLGGGGTGELFF
TRBV6-1 CASSEWGLSGTQYF
TRBV27 CASSPWEGNTEAFF